The rows below give T cell receptor beta chains drawn from one sample of a study of cytomegalovirus exposure and HLA in healthy donors. Data came from immunoSEQ multiplex PCR; TCRdb stores just in-frame clones and leaves some out. Altogether about 160,000 clones are present, 65% to 90% being singletons, with the ten largest covering approximately 6.5%. Sequenced input: PBMCs. Every receptor here comes from a man aged 50 or older in good health and CMV-seropositive. Both conserved end residues are part of each CDR3. Fields, in order: D gene, clone size, J gene, V gene, CDR3 DNA, CDR3 protein. A D gene is named only where the DNA matches it firmly. Clone size, where shown, is once, few, many, or a class for clones that have expanded.

TRBD2 | NA | TRBJ2-5 | TRBV4-2 | TGTGCCAGCAGCCAAGATAGGACTAGCGGGAGGGCCTACCAAGAGACCCAGTACTTC | CASSQDRTSGRAYQETQYF
TRBD1 | NA | TRBJ2-7 | TRBV7-8 | TGTGCCAGCAGCCCGAGGGACAGATCCTACGAGCAGTACTTC | CASSPRDRSYEQYF
TRBD2 | NA | TRBJ2-1 | TRBV6-5 | TGTGCCAGCAGTTACTCGACTAGCGGGAGGGTTCGACAGTTCTTC | CASSYSTSGRVRQFF
TRBD1 | NA | TRBJ2-7 | TRBV7-8 | TGTGCCAGCAGCCCTACCGGACAGGGCGAGCAGTACTTC | CASSPTGQGEQYF
NA | NA | TRBJ1-3 | TRBV19 | TGTGCCAGTAGTATTCGCGTTAGCTCTGGAAACACCATATATTTT | CASSIRVSSGNTIYF
TRBD2 | NA | TRBJ2-3 | TRBV9 | TGTGCCAGCAGCGTACTAGTGGCGGGGGGGCCTCCAGATACGCAGTATTTT | CASSVLVAGGPPDTQYF
NA | NA | TRBJ2-2 | TRBV29-1 | TGCAGCGTTGTCCTTCGCGATGCCGGGGAGCTGTTTTTT | CSVVLRDAGELFF
NA | NA | TRBJ2-2 | TRBV25-1 | TGTGCCAGCAGGGGGCTGGGAACCGGGGAGCTGTTTTTT | CASRGLGTGELFF
NA | few | TRBJ1-1 | TRBV29-1 | TGCAGCGTTGTCTTAGACAGAACAGACAGTGAAGCTTTCTTT | CSVVLDRTDSEAFF
TRBD1 | NA | TRBJ2-5 | TRBV18 | TGTGCCAGCTCACGGGACAGGGTTGAGACCCAGTACTTC | CASSRDRVETQYF
TRBD1 | NA | TRBJ1-1 | TRBV27 | TGTGCCAGCAGTCCCAGGGGGTTGAACACTGAAGCTTTCTTT | CASSPRGLNTEAFF
TRBD2 | NA | TRBJ2-3 | TRBV6-1 | TGTGCCAGCAGTGACCCCATAGCGGGGAGGGGCACAGATACGCAGTATTTT | CASSDPIAGRGTDTQYF
NA | NA | TRBJ2-7 | TRBV27 | TGTGCCAGCAGTTTATCCTGGAGCCTTTCCTACGAGCAGTACTTC | CASSLSWSLSYEQYF